The 23 T cell receptor beta chains below come from one sample, sequenced in a study of blood T cell repertoires in COVID-19. Data came from immunoSEQ multiplex PCR; TCRdb stores just in-frame clones and leaves some out. The sample lists over 200,000 clones; about 92% were seen once. Sequencing was carried out using peripheral blood. The receptors here all came from a man aged 25 to 40 with acute or convalescent COVID-19.

V is TRBV19 and J is TRBJ2-2; D gene uncertain. The CDR3 runs to 14 residues. Germline CDR1 is LNHDA and CDR2 is SQIVND (reference sequence). V gave up 1 base and J gave up 2 bases, with 5 bases separating them. The CDR3 spells CASSIGTNTGELFF. In DNA form, the CDR3 reads TGTGCCAGTAGTATAGGAACTAACACCGGGGAGCTGTTTTTT.

This chain uses TRBV12-5 with TRBJ2-3; D not certain. The CDR3 loop spans 13 amino acids. Deletions cut 0 bases from V and 4 bases from J, with 5 bases between. Germline loops: CDR1 LGHNT, CDR2 FRNRAP. CDR3 residues: CASGLVDSDTQYF. CDR3 in DNA: TGTGCTAGTGGTTTGGTAGACTCAGATACGCAGTATTTT.

This chain links TRBV27 with TRBJ1-2, with 10 bases aligning to TRBD1. Per the germline V gene, CDR1 is MNHEY and CDR2 is SMNVEV (reference sequence). This CDR3 is built from 16 residues. The V and J ends lost 4 bases and 6 bases, in that order; junction bases with no gene match: 11. CDR3 protein: CASSSLGQGRTDGYTF. As DNA, the CDR3 is TGTGCCAGCAGTTCCTTGGGACAGGGGCGTACGGATGGCTACACCTTC.

The chain recombines TRBV7-2 with TRBJ2-7; 7 nucleotides match TRBD2. J was trimmed by 0 bases and V by 1 base; bases with no gene match: 3. The germline CDR1 and CDR2 sequences are SGHTA and FQGNSA. The CDR3 is 15 residues long. CDR3 region: CASSLERTSSYEQYF. CDR3 DNA sequence: TGTGCCAGCAGCTTAGAGCGGACTAGCTCCTACGAGCAGTACTTC.

This sequence joins TRBV5-1 and TRBJ1-3; D is possibly TRBD1 (5 bases). Germline CDR1 reads SGHRS; CDR2 reads YFSETQ. The CDR3 spans 15 residues. Deletions cut 5 bases from V and 0 bases from J, with 12 bases between. Here the CDR3 DNA reads TGCGCCAGCAGGAAAACAGGTACCTCTGGAAACACCATATATTTT. This encodes CASRKTGTSGNTIYF.

V usage is TRBV9 and J usage is TRBJ2-7; perhaps TRBD1 as D (5 bases). Per the germline V gene, CDR1 is SGDLS and CDR2 is YYNGEE. V lost 0 bases, J lost 0 bases, and 10 bases lay in between. The CDR3 is 15 residues long. In DNA, the CDR3 is TGTGCCAGCAGCGTAGACCCGACAGCCTCCTACGAGCAGTACTTC. Translated, it gives CASSVDPTASYEQYF.

This clone was detected once. The identical CDR3 is also encoded by other nucleotide sequences in the sample. The CDR3 DNA is TGCGCCAGCAGCTTGGCCGCGGGAGGGCCAGATACGCAGTATTTT. This encodes CASSLAAGGPDTQYF. The chain recombines TRBV5-1 with TRBJ2-3; TRBD2 aligns across 9 bases. The CDR3 is made up of 15 amino acids. Per the germline V gene, CDR1 is SGHRS and CDR2 is YFSETQ. J lost 4 bases, V lost 0 bases, and 3 bases had no gene match.

This chain connects TRBV4-1 to TRBJ1-3; 9 bases fit TRBD1. Germline loops: CDR1 MGHRA, CDR2 YSYEKL. The V gene end was trimmed by 0 bases and the J gene end by 4 bases; junction bases not matched to a gene: 4. This CDR3 spans 16 amino acids. The CDR3 here is CASSQEGTGRGNTIYF. The CDR3 DNA follows: TGCGCCAGCAGCCAAGAGGGGACAGGGAGGGGAAACACCATATATTTT.

This chain links TRBV9 with TRBJ2-4; the match to TRBD1 covers 7 bases. Trimming took 5 bases from V and 0 from J; bases not matched to a gene: 8. The length of the CDR3 is 16 residues. Germline V gene data show CDR1 as SGDLS and CDR2 as YYNGEE. The CDR3: CASSITGELAKNIQYF. CDR3 sequence (DNA): TGTGCCAGCAGTATAACAGGGGAACTAGCCAAAAACATTCAGTACTTC.

The genes are TRBV12-3 or TRBV12-4 and TRBJ2-5; D unresolved. This CDR3 is 11 amino acids long. Trimming cost V 6 bases and J 0 bases, with 2 bases left between them. In DNA form, the CDR3 reads TGTGCCAGCAGCTACCAAGAGACCCAGTACTTC. It is translated as CASSYQETQYF.

The chain employs TRBV19 and TRBJ2-7, with D possibly TRBD2 on 5 matching bases. Germline values: CDR1 LNHDA, CDR2 SQIVND (reference sequence). Trimming cost V 1 base and J 3 bases, with 10 bases left between them. This CDR3 spans 14 amino acids. The CDR3 sequence: CASSIGGSGYEQYF. Here the CDR3 DNA reads TGTGCCAGTAGTATAGGCGGGTCTGGCTACGAGCAGTACTTC.

The chain carries TRBV9 and TRBJ2-1; 11 nucleotides line up with TRBD1. This CDR3 comprises 15 residues. The germline gives CDR1 SGDLS, CDR2 YYNGEE. The trim removed 3 bases at V and 6 bases at J, leaving 5 bases unmatched. The CDR3 protein is CASSADRGRFNEQFF. The CDR3, as DNA: TGTGCCAGCAGCGCGGACAGGGGGCGTTTCAATGAGCAGTTCTTC.

The rearrangement uses TRBV18 and TRBJ1-2, with 8 bases fitting TRBD1. Germline trimming cut 3 bases from V and 1 base from J; bases unmatched to any gene: 4. CDR1 and CDR2 from the germline V gene are KGHSH and LQKENI. The CDR3 consists of 15 residues. The CDR3 reads CASSPSGQVNYGYTF. For the CDR3, the DNA is TGTGCCAGCTCACCTTCGGGACAGGTTAACTATGGCTACACCTTC.

This clone was recorded a few times. The chain is built from TRBV4-1 and TRBJ2-7; TRBD2 agrees at 10 bases. There are 17 residues in the CDR3. V shed 0 bases and J 7 bases; nucleotides not matched to a gene: 12. Germline values: CDR1 MGHRA, CDR2 YSYEKL. CDR3 nucleotide sequence: TGCGCCAGCAGCCAAGAACTGAGCGGGAGGGCCCTGGGGGAGCAGTACTTC. It codes for CASSQELSGRALGEQYF.

The CDR3 spells CAWRGQAPYEQYF. In nucleotides, the CDR3 is TGTGCCTGGAGAGGCCAGGCCCCCTACGAGCAGTACTTC. This chain uses TRBV30 with TRBJ2-7, with no clear D. Trimming removed 3 bases at V and 2 bases at J, with 11 bases between. Germline CDR1 reads GTSNPN; CDR2 reads SVGIG (reference sequence). The CDR3 covers 13 residues.

V and J are TRBV6-5 and TRBJ2-7, with 10 bases identical to TRBD1. Germline loops: CDR1 MNHEY, CDR2 SVGAGI. The CDR3 contains 14 residues. V trimming: 4 bases; J trimming: 4 bases; junction bases outside the gene matches: 4. The DNA of the CDR3 is TGTGCCAGCAGTTCTGACAGGGGGCTTTACGAGCAGTACTTC. Amino acid sequence: CASSSDRGLYEQYF.

The V call is TRBV12-3 or TRBV12-4, the J call TRBJ2-3; D unresolved. This CDR3 contains 12 residues. V gave up 7 bases and J gave up 2 bases, with 7 bases separating them. The CDR3 DNA reads as TGTGCCAGCACCTTCTACACAGATACGCAGTATTTT. Protein: CASTFYTDTQYF.

This clone is a singleton in its sample. The chain uses TRBV28 and TRBJ2-3; 12 bases are a match to TRBD2. The germline V gene encodes CDR1 MDHEN and CDR2 SYDVKM. This CDR3 has 17 amino acids. Trimming removed 5 bases from V and 3 bases from J; junction bases left unmatched: 9. The CDR3 sequence: CASSLAGGLGLTDTQYF. DNA for the CDR3: TGTGCCAGCAGTCTAGCGGGGGGGCTGGGTTTGACAGATACGCAGTATTTT.

The chain combines TRBV28 with TRBJ1-5, with D unresolved. The V end was cut by 5 bases, the J end by 3 bases, with 8 bases between. The V gene's germline CDR1 is MDHEN and CDR2 SYDVKM. The CDR3 contains 13 residues. CDR3 coding DNA: TGTGCCAGCAGTCCGGGTTTCAATCAGCCCCAGCATTTT. Translating it yields CASSPGFNQPQHF.

The chain carries TRBV7-8 and TRBJ2-3, with D maybe TRBD1 (6 bases). CDR3 size: 16 residues. V shed 5 bases and J shed 2 bases, with 17 bases lying between them. CDR1 SGHVS and CDR2 FQNEAQ come from the germline V gene. The CDR3 here is CASSSYRAGNTDTQYF. CDR3 bases: TGTGCCAGCAGCAGTTACAGGGCCGGAAACACAGATACGCAGTATTTT.

The chain couples TRBV19 to TRBJ2-5; 7 nucleotides align to TRBD1. This CDR3 contains 16 residues. In germline, CDR1 is LNHDA, CDR2 SQIVND (reference sequence). V was clipped by 5 bases and J by 5 bases; unmatched bases: 14. The CDR3 DNA sequence: TGTGCCAGTAGTCCCGGACAGGAAACCCTCGAGGAGACCCAGTACTTC. This translates into CASSPGQETLEETQYF.

This sequence joins TRBV6-4 and TRBJ1-2; D may be TRBD1 (5 bases). The V gene lost 4 bases and the J gene lost 8 bases, with 14 bases spanning the gap. The CDR3 totals 13 residues. Per the germline V gene, CDR1 is MRHNA and CDR2 is SNTAGT. The DNA of the CDR3 is TGTGCCAGCAGTGGCAGGGAGGTTGGGGGCTACACCTTC. The encoded protein is CASSGREVGGYTF.

The gene calls are TRBV11-2 and TRBJ2-3, with D unresolved. V was clipped by 1 base and J by 0 bases, with 5 bases between them. CDR1 is SGHAT, CDR2 FQNNGV, per germline. The CDR3 spans 14 residues. The CDR3 reads CASSLGGSTDTQYF. The DNA of the CDR3 is TGTGCCAGCAGCTTAGGCGGCAGCACAGATACGCAGTATTTT.